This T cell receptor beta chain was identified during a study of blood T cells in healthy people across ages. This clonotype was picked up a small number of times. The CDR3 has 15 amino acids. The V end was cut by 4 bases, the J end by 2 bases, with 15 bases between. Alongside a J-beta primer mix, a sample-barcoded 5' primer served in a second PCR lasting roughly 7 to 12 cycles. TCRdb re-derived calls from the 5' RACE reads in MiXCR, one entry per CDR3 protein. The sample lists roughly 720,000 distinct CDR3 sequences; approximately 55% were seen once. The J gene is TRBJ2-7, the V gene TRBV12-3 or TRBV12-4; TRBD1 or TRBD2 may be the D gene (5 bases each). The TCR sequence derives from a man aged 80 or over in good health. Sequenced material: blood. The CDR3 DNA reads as TGTGCCAGCAGTTCCGCCGGGACCCCAGCCTACGAGCAGTACTTC. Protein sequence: CASSSAGTPAYEQYF.